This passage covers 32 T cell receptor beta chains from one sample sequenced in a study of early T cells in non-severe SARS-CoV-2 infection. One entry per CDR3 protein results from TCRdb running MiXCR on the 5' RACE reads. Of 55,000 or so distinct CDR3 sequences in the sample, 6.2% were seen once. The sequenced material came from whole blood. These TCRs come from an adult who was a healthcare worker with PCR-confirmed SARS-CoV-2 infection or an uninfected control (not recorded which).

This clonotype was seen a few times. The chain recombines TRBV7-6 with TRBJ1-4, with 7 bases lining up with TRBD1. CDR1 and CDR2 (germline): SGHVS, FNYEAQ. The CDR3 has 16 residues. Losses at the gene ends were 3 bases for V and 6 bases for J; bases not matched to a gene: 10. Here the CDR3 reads CASSFNWDRIHEKLFF. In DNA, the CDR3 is TGTGCCAGCAGCTTTAACTGGGACAGAATTCATGAAAAACTGTTTTTT.

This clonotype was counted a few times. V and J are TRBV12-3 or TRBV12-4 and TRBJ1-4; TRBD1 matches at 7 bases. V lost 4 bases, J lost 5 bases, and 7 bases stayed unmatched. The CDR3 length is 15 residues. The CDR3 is CASSSSGTANEKLFF. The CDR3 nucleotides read TGTGCCAGCAGTTCCTCAGGGACAGCAAATGAAAAACTGTTTTTT.

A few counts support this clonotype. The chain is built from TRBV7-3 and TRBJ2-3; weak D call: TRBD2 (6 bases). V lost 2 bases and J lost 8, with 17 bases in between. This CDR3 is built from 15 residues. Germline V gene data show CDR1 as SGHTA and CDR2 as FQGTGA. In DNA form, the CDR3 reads TGTGCCAGCAGCTTACGTGGACTGGGAGGAGGTACGCAGTATTTT. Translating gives CASSLRGLGGGTQYF.

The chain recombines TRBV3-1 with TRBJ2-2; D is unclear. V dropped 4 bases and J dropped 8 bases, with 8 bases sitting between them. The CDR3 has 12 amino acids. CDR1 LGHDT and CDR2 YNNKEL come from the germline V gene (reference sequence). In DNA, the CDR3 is TGTGCCAGCAGCCCTGACCTGGGGGAGCTGTTTTTT. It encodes CASSPDLGELFF. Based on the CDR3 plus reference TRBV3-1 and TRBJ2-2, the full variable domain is DTAVSQTPKYLVTQMGNDKSIKCEQNLGHDTMYWYKQDSKKFLKIMFSYNNKELIINETVPNRFSPKSPDKAHLNLHINSLELGDSAVYFCASSPDLGELFFGEGSRLTVL.

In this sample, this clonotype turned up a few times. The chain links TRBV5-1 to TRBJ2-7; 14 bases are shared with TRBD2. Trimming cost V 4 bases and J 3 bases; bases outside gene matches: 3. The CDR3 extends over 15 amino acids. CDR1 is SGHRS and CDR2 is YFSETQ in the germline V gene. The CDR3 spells CASSIGTSGGYEQYF. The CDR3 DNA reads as TGCGCCAGCAGCATCGGGACTAGCGGGGGCTACGAGCAGTACTTC.

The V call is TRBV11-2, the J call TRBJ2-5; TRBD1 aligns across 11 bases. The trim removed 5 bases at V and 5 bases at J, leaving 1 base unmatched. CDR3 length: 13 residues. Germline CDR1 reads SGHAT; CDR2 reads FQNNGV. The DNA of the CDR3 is TGTGCCAGCAGCCGGGACAGGGGGGAGACCCAGTACTTC. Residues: CASSRDRGETQYF.

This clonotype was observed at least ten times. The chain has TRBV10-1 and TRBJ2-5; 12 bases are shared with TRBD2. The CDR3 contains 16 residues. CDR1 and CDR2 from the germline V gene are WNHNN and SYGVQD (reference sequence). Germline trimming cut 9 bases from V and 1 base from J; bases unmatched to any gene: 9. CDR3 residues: CARGTSGRRPQETQYF. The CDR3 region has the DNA TGCGCCAGGGGGACTAGCGGGCGAAGGCCCCAAGAGACCCAGTACTTC.

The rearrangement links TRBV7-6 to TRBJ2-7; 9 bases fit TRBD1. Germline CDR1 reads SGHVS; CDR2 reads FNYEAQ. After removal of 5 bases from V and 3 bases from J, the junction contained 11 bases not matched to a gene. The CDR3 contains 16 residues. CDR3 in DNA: TGTGCCAGCAGCCCCAGAGCGGGACAGGGTTTCTACGAGCAGTACTTC. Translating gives CASSPRAGQGFYEQYF.

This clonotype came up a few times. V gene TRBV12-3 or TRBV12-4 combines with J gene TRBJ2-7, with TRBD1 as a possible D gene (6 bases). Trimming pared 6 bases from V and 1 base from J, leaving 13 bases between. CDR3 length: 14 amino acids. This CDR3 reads CASRPTGISYEQYF. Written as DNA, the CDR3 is TGTGCCAGCAGACCAACAGGGATTTCCTACGAGCAGTACTTC.

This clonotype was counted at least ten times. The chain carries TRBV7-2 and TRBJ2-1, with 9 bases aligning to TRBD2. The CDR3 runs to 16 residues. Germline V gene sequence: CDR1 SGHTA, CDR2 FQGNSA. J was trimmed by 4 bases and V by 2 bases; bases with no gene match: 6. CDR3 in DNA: TGTGCCAGCAGCTTACGGCGGGGGGGCATTTACAATGAGCAGTTCTTC. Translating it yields CASSLRRGGIYNEQFF.

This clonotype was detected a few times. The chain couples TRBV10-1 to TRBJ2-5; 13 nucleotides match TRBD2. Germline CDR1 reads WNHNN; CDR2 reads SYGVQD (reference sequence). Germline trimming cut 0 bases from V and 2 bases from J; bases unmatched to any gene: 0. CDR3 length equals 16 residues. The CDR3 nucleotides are TGCGCCAGCAGTGAGTCACTAGCGGGGGGGCAAGAGACCCAGTACTTC. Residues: CASSESLAGGQETQYF.

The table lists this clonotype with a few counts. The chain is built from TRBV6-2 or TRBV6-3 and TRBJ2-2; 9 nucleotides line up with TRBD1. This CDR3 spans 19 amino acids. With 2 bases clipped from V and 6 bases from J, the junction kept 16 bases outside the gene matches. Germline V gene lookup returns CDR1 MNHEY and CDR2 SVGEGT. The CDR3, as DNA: TGTGCCAGCAGTTACCCCACACGTGTACAGGGGGCGGACGCCGGGGAGCTGTTTTTT. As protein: CASSYPTRVQGADAGELFF.

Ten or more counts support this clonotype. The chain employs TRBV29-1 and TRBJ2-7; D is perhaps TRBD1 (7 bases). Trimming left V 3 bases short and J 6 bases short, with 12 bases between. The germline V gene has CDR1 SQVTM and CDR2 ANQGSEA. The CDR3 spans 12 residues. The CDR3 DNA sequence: TGCAGCGTTGACAGTCAGGGGGGCGAGCAGTACTTC. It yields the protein CSVDSQGGEQYF.

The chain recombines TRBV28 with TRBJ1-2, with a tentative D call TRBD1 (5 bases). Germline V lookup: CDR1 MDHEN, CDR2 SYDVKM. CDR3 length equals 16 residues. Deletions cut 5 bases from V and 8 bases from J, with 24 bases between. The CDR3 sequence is CASSTISGSGARGYTF. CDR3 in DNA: TGTGCCAGCAGTACCATCTCAGGGTCTGGGGCGCGGGGCTACACCTTC.

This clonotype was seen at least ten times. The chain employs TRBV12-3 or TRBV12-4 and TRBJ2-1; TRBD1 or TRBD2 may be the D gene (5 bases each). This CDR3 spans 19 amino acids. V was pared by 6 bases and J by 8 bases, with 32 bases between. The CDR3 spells CASRATHWAGGGRIDEQFF. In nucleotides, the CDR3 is TGTGCCAGCAGGGCGACGCATTGGGCAGGTGGGGGAAGGATTGATGAGCAGTTCTTC.

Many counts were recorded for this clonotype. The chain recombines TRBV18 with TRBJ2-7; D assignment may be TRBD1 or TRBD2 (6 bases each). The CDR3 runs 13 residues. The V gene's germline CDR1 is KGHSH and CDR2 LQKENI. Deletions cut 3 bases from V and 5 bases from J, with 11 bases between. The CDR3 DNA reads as TGTGCCAGCTCACCCGGGGGCACCCACGAGCAGTACTTC. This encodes CASSPGGTHEQYF.

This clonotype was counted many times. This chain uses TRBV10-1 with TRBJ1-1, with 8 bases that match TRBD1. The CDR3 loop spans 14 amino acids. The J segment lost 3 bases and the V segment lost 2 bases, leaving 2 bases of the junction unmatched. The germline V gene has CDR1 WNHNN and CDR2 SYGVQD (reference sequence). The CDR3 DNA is TGCGCCAGCAGTGAGCAGACAGGGGACACTGAAGCTTTCTTT. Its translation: CASSEQTGDTEAFF.

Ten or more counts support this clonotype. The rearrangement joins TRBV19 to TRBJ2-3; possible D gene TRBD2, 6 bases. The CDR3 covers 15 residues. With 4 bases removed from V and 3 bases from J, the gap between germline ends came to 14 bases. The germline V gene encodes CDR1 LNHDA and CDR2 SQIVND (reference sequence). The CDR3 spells CASSTTERVTDTQYF. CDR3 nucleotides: TGTGCCAGTAGTACCACCGAGCGGGTGACAGATACGCAGTATTTT.

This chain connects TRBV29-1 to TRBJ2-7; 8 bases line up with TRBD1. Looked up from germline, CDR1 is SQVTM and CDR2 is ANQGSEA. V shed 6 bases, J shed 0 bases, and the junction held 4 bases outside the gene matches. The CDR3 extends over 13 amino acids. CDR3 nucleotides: TGCAGCGTAGGGGGACAGGACTCCTACGAGCAGTACTTC. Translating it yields CSVGGQDSYEQYF.

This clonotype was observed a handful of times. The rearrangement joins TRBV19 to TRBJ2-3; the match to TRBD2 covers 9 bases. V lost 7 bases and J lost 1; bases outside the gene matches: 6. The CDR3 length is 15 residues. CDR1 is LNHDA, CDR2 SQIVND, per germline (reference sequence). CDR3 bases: TGTGCCAGTACCATCAGCGGGGGGCGCACAGATACGCAGTATTTT. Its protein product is CASTISGGRTDTQYF.

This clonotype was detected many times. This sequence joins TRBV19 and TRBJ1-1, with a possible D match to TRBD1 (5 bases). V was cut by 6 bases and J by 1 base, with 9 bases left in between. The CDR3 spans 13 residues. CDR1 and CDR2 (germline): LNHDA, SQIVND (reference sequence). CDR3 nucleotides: TGTGCCAGTAGACTTGGGGGGAACACTGAAGCTTTCTTT. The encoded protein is CASRLGGNTEAFF.

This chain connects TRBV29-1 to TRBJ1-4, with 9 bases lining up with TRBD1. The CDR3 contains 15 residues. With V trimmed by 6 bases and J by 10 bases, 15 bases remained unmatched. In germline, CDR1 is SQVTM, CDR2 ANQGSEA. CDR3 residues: CSVARQGERAGKLFF. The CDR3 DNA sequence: TGCAGCGTAGCTAGACAGGGGGAACGCGCGGGAAAACTGTTTTTT.

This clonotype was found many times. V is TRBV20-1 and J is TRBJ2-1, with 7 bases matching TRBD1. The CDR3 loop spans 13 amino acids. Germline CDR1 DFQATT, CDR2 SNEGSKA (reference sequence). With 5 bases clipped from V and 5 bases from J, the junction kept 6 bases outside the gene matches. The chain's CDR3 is CSAWLDRDNEQFF. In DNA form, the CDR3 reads TGCAGTGCTTGGTTAGACAGGGACAATGAGCAGTTCTTC.

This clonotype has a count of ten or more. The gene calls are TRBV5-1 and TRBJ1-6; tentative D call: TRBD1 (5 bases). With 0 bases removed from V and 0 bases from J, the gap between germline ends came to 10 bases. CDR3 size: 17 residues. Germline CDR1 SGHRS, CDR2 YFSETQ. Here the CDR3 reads CASSLGGRSSYNSPLHF. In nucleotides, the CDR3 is TGCGCCAGCAGCTTGGGGGGACGCAGCTCCTATAATTCACCCCTCCACTTT.

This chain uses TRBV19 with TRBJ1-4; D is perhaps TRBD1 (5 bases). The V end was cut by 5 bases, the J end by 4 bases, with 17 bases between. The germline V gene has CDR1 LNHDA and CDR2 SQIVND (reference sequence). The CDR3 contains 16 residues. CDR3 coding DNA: TGTGCCAGTAGTCACTCAGGGCAACTTGGTAATGAAAAACTGTTTTTT. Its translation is CASSHSGQLGNEKLFF.

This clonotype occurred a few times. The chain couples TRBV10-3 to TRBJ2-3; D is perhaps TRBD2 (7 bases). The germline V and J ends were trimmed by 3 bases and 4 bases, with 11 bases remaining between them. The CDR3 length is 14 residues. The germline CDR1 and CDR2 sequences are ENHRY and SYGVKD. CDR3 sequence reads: CAISDGGAPDTQYF. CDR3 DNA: TGTGCCATCAGTGATGGGGGGGCCCCAGATACGCAGTATTTT.

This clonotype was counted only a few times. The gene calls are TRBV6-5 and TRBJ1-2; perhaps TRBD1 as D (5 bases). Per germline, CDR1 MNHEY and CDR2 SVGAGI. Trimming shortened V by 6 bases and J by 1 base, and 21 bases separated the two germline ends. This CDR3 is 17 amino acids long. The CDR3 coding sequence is TGTGCCAGCAGCACGAGGACTTCAGGGAAGTATAACTATGGCTACACCTTC. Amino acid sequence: CASSTRTSGKYNYGYTF.

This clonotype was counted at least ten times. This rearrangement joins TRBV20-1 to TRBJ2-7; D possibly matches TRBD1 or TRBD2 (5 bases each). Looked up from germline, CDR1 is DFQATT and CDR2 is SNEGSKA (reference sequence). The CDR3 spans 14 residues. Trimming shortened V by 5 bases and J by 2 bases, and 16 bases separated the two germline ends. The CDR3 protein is CSAPGTGGPYEQYF. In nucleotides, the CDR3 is TGCAGTGCTCCCGGGACCGGAGGTCCCTACGAGCAGTACTTC.

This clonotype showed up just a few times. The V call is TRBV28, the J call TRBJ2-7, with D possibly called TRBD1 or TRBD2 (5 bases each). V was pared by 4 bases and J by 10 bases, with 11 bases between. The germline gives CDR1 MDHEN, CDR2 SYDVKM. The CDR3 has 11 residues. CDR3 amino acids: CASSSDWGQYF. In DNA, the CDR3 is TGTGCCAGCAGTTCGGACTGGGGCCAGTACTTC.

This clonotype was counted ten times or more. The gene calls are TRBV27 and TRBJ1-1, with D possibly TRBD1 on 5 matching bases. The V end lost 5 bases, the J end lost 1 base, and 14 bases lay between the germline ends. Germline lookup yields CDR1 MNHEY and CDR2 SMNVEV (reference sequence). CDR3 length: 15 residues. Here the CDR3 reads CASSIGVEGNTEAFF. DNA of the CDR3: TGTGCCAGCAGTATAGGGGTCGAGGGGAACACTGAAGCTTTCTTT.

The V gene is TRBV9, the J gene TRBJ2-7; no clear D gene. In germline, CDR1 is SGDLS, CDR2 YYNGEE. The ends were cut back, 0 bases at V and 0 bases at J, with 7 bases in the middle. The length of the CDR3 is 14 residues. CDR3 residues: CASSVVPSSYEQYF. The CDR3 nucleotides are TGTGCCAGCAGCGTAGTGCCCTCCTCCTACGAGCAGTACTTC.

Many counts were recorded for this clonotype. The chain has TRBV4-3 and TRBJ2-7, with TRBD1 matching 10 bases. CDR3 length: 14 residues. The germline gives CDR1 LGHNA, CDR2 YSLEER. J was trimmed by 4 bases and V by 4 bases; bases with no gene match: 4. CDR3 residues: CASSRGQGRYEQYF. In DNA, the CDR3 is TGCGCCAGCAGCCGGGGACAGGGGCGTTACGAGCAGTACTTC.